This T cell receptor beta chain emerged from a study of T-cell memory formation after mild COVID-19. The overall study: Among the donors, TCR clusters were largely specific to each donor.

Study observations and caveats: Memory sampled before infection contained some responding clones, suggesting cross-reactive memory joined. Day 15 to 85 contracting clones showed balanced CD4/CD8; later expanders leaned CD4+.

The 5'RACE method, run with constant-segment primers, produced TCR alpha and TCR beta cDNA libraries (carrying sample barcodes and UMIs). TCRdb reprocessed the 5' RACE reads with MiXCR, giving one entry per CDR3 protein. The table includes approximately 89,000 distinct CDR3 sequences, about 23% detected once. Only a few counts were recorded for this clonotype. Its cognate antigen is unknown. The V and J ends lost 5 bases and 4 bases, in that order; junction bases with no gene match: 4. The CDR3 totals 14 residues. Germline values: CDR1 SGHTA, CDR2 FQGNSA. This receptor was obtained from a man aged 18 to 30 who had mild COVID-19 (a few samples of this study predate the infection). Cell type and time point are not known. The source material was PBMCs or a T cell subset sorted from them (not recorded which). The rearrangement uses TRBV7-2 and TRBJ1-1, with 10 bases lining up with TRBD1. CDR3 loop: CASSKWDRGTEAFF. The CDR3 nucleotides are TGTGCCAGCAGCAAATGGGACAGGGGCACTGAAGCTTTCTTT.